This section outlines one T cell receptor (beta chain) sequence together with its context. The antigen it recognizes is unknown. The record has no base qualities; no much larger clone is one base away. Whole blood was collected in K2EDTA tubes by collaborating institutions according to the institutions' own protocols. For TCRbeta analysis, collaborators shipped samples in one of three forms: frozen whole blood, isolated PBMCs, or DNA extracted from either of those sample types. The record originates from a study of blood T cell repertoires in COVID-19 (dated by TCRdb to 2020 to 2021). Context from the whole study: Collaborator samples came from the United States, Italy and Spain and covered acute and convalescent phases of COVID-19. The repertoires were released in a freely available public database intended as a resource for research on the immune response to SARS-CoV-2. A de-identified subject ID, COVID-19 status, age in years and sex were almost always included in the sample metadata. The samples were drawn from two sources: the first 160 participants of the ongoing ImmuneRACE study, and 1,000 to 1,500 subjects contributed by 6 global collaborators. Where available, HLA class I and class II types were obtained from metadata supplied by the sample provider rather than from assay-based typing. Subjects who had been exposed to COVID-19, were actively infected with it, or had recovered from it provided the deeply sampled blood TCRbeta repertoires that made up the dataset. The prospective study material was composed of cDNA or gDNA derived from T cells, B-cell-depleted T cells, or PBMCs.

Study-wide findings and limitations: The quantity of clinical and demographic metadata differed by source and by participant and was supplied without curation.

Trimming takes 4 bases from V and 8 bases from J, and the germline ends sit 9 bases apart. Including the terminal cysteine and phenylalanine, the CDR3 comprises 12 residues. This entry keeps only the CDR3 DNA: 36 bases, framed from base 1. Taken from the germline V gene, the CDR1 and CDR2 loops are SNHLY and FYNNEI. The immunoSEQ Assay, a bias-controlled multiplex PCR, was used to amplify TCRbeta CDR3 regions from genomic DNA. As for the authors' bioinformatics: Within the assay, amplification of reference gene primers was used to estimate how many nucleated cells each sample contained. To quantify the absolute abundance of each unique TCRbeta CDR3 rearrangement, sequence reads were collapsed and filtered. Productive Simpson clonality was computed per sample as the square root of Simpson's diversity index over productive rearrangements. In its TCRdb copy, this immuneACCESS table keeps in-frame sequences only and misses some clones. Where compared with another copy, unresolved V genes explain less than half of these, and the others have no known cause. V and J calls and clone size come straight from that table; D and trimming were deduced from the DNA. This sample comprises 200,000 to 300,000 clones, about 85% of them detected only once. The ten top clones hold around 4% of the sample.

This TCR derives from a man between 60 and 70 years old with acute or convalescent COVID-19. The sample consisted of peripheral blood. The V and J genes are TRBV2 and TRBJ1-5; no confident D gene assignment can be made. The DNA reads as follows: TGTGCCAGCAGTGTTCAGAAAGAGCCCCAGCATTTT. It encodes CASSVQKEPQHF.